Sequencing of this T cell receptor beta chain was carried out in a study of cytomegalovirus exposure and HLA in healthy donors. General study points: In a later analysis, TCR beta V- and J-gene trimming was associated with a missense DCLRE1C variant. Later work found most CMV-associated TCR beta chains apparently HLA-restricted. Prior analysis indicated that the majority of TCR beta V segments exhibited productivity approximately 87% or approximately 30% of the time. For most TCR sequences rarity was the rule, although some public TCRs occurred in many donors.

V was clipped by 5 bases and J by 5 bases; unmatched bases: 3. This CDR3 has 13 residues. Germline-derived CDR1 and CDR2 are MNHEY and SVGAGI. The PCR was carried out with 60 Vbeta primers and 13 Jbeta primers. TCRdb's table, derived via immunoSEQ multiplex PCR, lists solely in-frame clones and lacks some. This sample has over 120,000 clones; approximately 80% occur once, and the top ten carry 2.4%. A remark on this clone: No antigen is known for it.

Sequenced material: PBMCs. The TCR originated in a woman younger than 35 in good health and CMV-seropositive. This chain joins TRBV6-5 and TRBJ2-5; 9 bases match TRBD2. CDR3 DNA: TGTGCCAGCAGTCCCGGACTAGCGGAGACCCAGTACTTC. Translated: CASSPGLAETQYF.